A selection of T cell receptor beta chains follows, all from one sample in a study of shared clonotypes between healthy human individuals. Only in-frame clones appear in the TCRdb table, and some are missing; sequencing was by immunoSEQ multiplex PCR. Of roughly 2 million clones listed, approximately 94% are singletons. Sequenced material: naive CD4+ T cells sorted from blood. These receptors came from a man aged 18 to 30 in good health. CDR3s include the opening cysteine and the closing phenylalanine or tryptophan. The D gene is left open where the match is weak. For some rows the clone size is stated as once, few or many, or as a class when expanded; others skip it.

clone size: .; V gene: TRBV28; D gene: TRBD2; J gene: TRBJ2-5; CDR3 protein: CASANGGIFSGREETQYF; CDR3 DNA: TGTGCCAGCGCCAACGGGGGCATATTTAGCGGGAGGGAAGAGACCCAGTACTTC
clone size: .; V gene: TRBV1; D gene: .; J gene: TRBJ2-3; CDR3 protein: CTSSQGDRELAGGVPASTDTQYF; CDR3 DNA: TGCACCAGCAGCCAAGGGGACAGGGAGTTAGCGGGAGGGGTCCCAGCTAGCACAGATACGCAGTATTTT
clone size: .; V gene: TRBV2; D gene: TRBD1; J gene: TRBJ1-2; CDR3 protein: CASPRDRGSHGYTF; CDR3 DNA: TGTGCCAGCCCCCGGGACAGGGGGAGTCATGGCTACACCTTC
clone size: .; V gene: TRBV5-1; D gene: .; J gene: TRBJ1-1; CDR3 protein: CASSFSGVNTEAFF; CDR3 DNA: TGCGCCAGCAGCTTCTCAGGGGTGAACACTGAAGCTTTCTTT
clone size: once; V gene: TRBV27; D gene: TRBD2; J gene: TRBJ2-4; CDR3 protein: CASSFPRLAGKNIQYF; CDR3 DNA: TGTGCCAGCAGTTTTCCCAGACTAGCGGGGAAAAACATTCAGTACTTC
clone size: .; V gene: TRBV27; D gene: .; J gene: TRBJ2-4; CDR3 protein: CASSLEGGNIQYF; CDR3 DNA: TGTGCCAGCAGTTTAGAGGGGGGAAACATTCAGTACTTC
clone size: .; V gene: TRBV30; D gene: .; J gene: TRBJ1-2; CDR3 protein: CASPRQGVNGYTF; CDR3 DNA: TGTGCCTCGCCCCGGCAGGGAGTGAATGGCTACACCTTC
clone size: .; V gene: TRBV5-1; D gene: TRBD1; J gene: TRBJ1-2; CDR3 protein: CASAAGQGTDYGYTF; CDR3 DNA: TGCGCCAGTGCGGCAGGACAGGGGACCGACTATGGCTACACCTTC
clone size: .; V gene: TRBV4-2; D gene: TRBD2; J gene: TRBJ2-1; CDR3 protein: CASSLQTRGGYNEQFF; CDR3 DNA: TGTGCCAGCAGCTTGCAGACGCGGGGGGGCTACAATGAGCAGTTCTTC
clone size: once; V gene: TRBV5-6; D gene: TRBD1; J gene: TRBJ2-5; CDR3 protein: CASSPGTGSTETQYF; CDR3 DNA: TGTGCCAGCAGCCCCGGGACAGGGAGTACAGAGACCCAGTACTTC
clone size: .; V gene: TRBV29-1; D gene: .; J gene: TRBJ1-3; CDR3 protein: CSVRESAGYGNTIYF; CDR3 DNA: TGCAGCGTACGAGAATCCGCGGGGTACGGAAACACCATATATTTT
clone size: .; V gene: TRBV7-6; D gene: .; J gene: TRBJ2-1; CDR3 protein: CASSLSEGNEQFF; CDR3 DNA: TGTGCCAGCAGCCTCTCCGAGGGGAATGAGCAGTTCTTC
clone size: .; V gene: TRBV11-2; D gene: TRBD2; J gene: TRBJ2-7; CDR3 protein: CASSLVWSGGTIISEQYF; CDR3 DNA: TGTGCCAGCAGCTTAGTTTGGTCAGGTGGGACTATAATCTCGGAGCAGTACTTC
clone size: .; V gene: TRBV7-9; D gene: TRBD1; J gene: TRBJ1-2; CDR3 protein: CASSLGSSGGGTHGYTF; CDR3 DNA: TGTGCCAGCAGCTTAGGAAGTTCCGGAGGGGGCACGCATGGCTACACCTTC
clone size: .; V gene: TRBV5-4; D gene: TRBD1; J gene: TRBJ2-3; CDR3 protein: CASSLDRGLSTDTQYF; CDR3 DNA: TGTGCCAGCAGCTTAGACAGGGGCCTGAGCACAGATACGCAGTATTTT
clone size: .; V gene: TRBV29-1; D gene: .; J gene: TRBJ1-1; CDR3 protein: CSAQQGPVGNEAFF; CDR3 DNA: TGCAGCGCTCAGCAGGGGCCGGTGGGCAATGAAGCTTTCTTT
clone size: .; V gene: TRBV11-2; D gene: .; J gene: TRBJ2-2; CDR3 protein: CASSFRQGVELFF; CDR3 DNA: TGTGCCAGCAGCTTTCGTCAGGGTGTGGAGCTGTTTTTT
clone size: .; V gene: TRBV2; D gene: .; J gene: TRBJ1-4; CDR3 protein: CASSEQGVGEKLFF; CDR3 DNA: TGTGCCAGCAGTGAACAGGGAGTGGGGGAAAAACTGTTTTTT
clone size: .; V gene: TRBV5-1; D gene: .; J gene: TRBJ1-3; CDR3 protein: CASSLQGPSSGNTIYF; CDR3 DNA: TGCGCCAGCAGCCTACAGGGCCCTTCCTCTGGAAACACCATATATTTT
clone size: .; V gene: TRBV5-1; D gene: .; J gene: TRBJ2-2; CDR3 protein: CASSLDSWRGGTGELFF; CDR3 DNA: TGCGCCAGCAGCTTGGATTCCTGGCGGGGAGGCACCGGGGAGCTGTTTTTT
clone size: .; V gene: TRBV19; D gene: .; J gene: TRBJ2-7; CDR3 protein: CASSSGTIREQYF; CDR3 DNA: TGTGCCAGTAGTTCCGGGACCATAAGAGAGCAGTACTTC
clone size: .; V gene: TRBV5-6; D gene: .; J gene: TRBJ2-7; CDR3 protein: CASSLAPEGPPYEQYF; CDR3 DNA: TGTGCCAGCAGCTTAGCGCCTGAGGGCCCCCCCTACGAGCAGTACTTC
clone size: .; V gene: TRBV7-2; D gene: TRBD2; J gene: TRBJ2-3; CDR3 protein: CASSLERDGTQYF; CDR3 DNA: TGTGCCAGCAGCCTCGAGCGGGACGGTACGCAGTATTTT
clone size: .; V gene: TRBV18; D gene: TRBD1; J gene: TRBJ1-6; CDR3 protein: CASSPGGVNSPLHF; CDR3 DNA: TGTGCCAGCTCCCCAGGGGGCGTTAATTCACCCCTCCACTTT
clone size: .; V gene: TRBV7-8; D gene: .; J gene: TRBJ1-1; CDR3 protein: CASSLGRFGYEAFF; CDR3 DNA: TGTGCCAGCAGCTTAGGACGCTTTGGCTATGAAGCTTTCTTT
clone size: .; V gene: TRBV5-1; D gene: .; J gene: TRBJ1-5; CDR3 protein: CASSLGPSEGQPQHF; CDR3 DNA: TGCGCCAGCAGCTTGGGGCCCAGCGAAGGTCAGCCCCAGCATTTT
clone size: .; V gene: TRBV11-2; D gene: TRBD2; J gene: TRBJ2-7; CDR3 protein: CASRRLAGGYEQYF; CDR3 DNA: TGTGCCAGCAGACGACTAGCGGGAGGGTACGAGCAGTACTTC
clone size: .; V gene: TRBV18; D gene: .; J gene: TRBJ1-3; CDR3 protein: CASSPPAGSRNTIYF; CDR3 DNA: TGTGCCAGCTCACCGCCCGCCGGGTCTAGAAACACCATATATTTT
clone size: .; V gene: TRBV5-1; D gene: .; J gene: TRBJ2-6; CDR3 protein: CASSLEGSGANVLTF; CDR3 DNA: TGCGCCAGCAGCTTGGAAGGGTCTGGGGCCAACGTCCTGACTTTC
clone size: .; V gene: TRBV9; D gene: TRBD1; J gene: TRBJ1-2; CDR3 protein: CASSDVRDRVSFGYTF; CDR3 DNA: TGTGCCAGCAGCGATGTGCGGGACAGGGTTTCTTTTGGCTACACCTTC
clone size: once; V gene: TRBV6-5; D gene: TRBD1; J gene: TRBJ2-1; CDR3 protein: CASSLTGQGQLF; CDR3 DNA: TGTGCCAGCAGTTTAACCGGACAGGGTCAACTCTTC
clone size: .; V gene: TRBV28; D gene: TRBD2; J gene: TRBJ2-1; CDR3 protein: CASSPTSGPYNEQFF; CDR3 DNA: TGTGCCAGCAGTCCGACTAGCGGCCCCTACAATGAGCAGTTCTTC
clone size: once; V gene: TRBV18; D gene: .; J gene: TRBJ1-1; CDR3 protein: CASSPYGQNTEAFF; CDR3 DNA: TGTGCCAGCTCACCTTACGGACAGAACACTGAAGCTTTCTTT
clone size: .; V gene: TRBV7-2; D gene: TRBD1; J gene: TRBJ1-1; CDR3 protein: CASSNTGAGGFRDTEAFF; CDR3 DNA: TGTGCCAGCAGCAACACCGGGGCAGGGGGGTTTCGGGACACTGAAGCTTTCTTT
clone size: .; V gene: TRBV19; D gene: .; J gene: TRBJ1-5; CDR3 protein: CASTPLDQPANQPQHF; CDR3 DNA: TGTGCCAGTACCCCTTTGGACCAACCGGCGAATCAGCCCCAGCATTTT
clone size: .; V gene: TRBV6-6; D gene: .; J gene: TRBJ2-3; CDR3 protein: CATRTSTDTQYF; CDR3 DNA: TGTGCCACCAGAACTAGCACAGATACGCAGTATTTT
clone size: .; V gene: TRBV30; D gene: .; J gene: TRBJ2-1; CDR3 protein: CAWSVVTEDEQFF; CDR3 DNA: TGTGCCTGGAGCGTAGTCACGGAGGATGAGCAGTTCTTC
clone size: .; V gene: TRBV7-2; D gene: .; J gene: TRBJ1-1; CDR3 protein: CASSLNWNTEAFF; CDR3 DNA: TGTGCCAGCAGCCTCAATTGGAACACTGAAGCTTTCTTT
clone size: .; V gene: TRBV10-3; D gene: .; J gene: TRBJ1-4; CDR3 protein: CAISESITGGSEKLFF; CDR3 DNA: TGTGCCATCAGTGAGTCGATCACCGGGGGGAGTGAAAAACTGTTTTTT
clone size: .; V gene: TRBV6-6; D gene: .; J gene: TRBJ2-1; CDR3 protein: CASRDSDAYGEQFF; CDR3 DNA: TGTGCCAGCAGGGATTCGGACGCGTATGGTGAGCAGTTCTTC
clone size: .; V gene: TRBV18; D gene: .; J gene: TRBJ2-7; CDR3 protein: CASSPVMDGNSYEQYF; CDR3 DNA: TGTGCCAGCTCACCGGTAATGGACGGGAATTCCTACGAGCAGTACTTC
clone size: .; V gene: TRBV18; D gene: .; J gene: TRBJ1-1; CDR3 protein: CASARGKLSEAFF; CDR3 DNA: TGTGCCAGCGCACGGGGCAAATTATCTGAAGCTTTCTTT
clone size: .; V gene: TRBV7-9; D gene: .; J gene: TRBJ2-7; CDR3 protein: CASSSRQTNYEQYF; CDR3 DNA: TGTGCCAGCAGCTCCCGACAGACGAACTACGAGCAGTACTTC
clone size: .; V gene: TRBV7-2; D gene: .; J gene: TRBJ2-3; CDR3 protein: CASSLGVKATDTQYF; CDR3 DNA: TGTGCCAGCAGCTTAGGTGTAAAGGCCACAGATACGCAGTATTTT
clone size: .; V gene: TRBV2; D gene: TRBD2; J gene: TRBJ2-3; CDR3 protein: CASTRLAGGLATQYF; CDR3 DNA: TGTGCCAGCACCCGACTAGCGGGGGGCCTTGCTACGCAGTATTTT
clone size: .; V gene: TRBV30; D gene: .; J gene: TRBJ2-2; CDR3 protein: CAWNRDGSTGELFF; CDR3 DNA: TGTGCCTGGAACAGGGACGGATCCACCGGGGAGCTGTTTTTT
clone size: .; V gene: TRBV19; D gene: .; J gene: TRBJ1-3; CDR3 protein: CASSPPRASGNTIYF; CDR3 DNA: TGTGCCAGTAGCCCCCCCAGGGCGTCTGGAAACACCATATATTTT
clone size: .; V gene: TRBV11-3; D gene: .; J gene: TRBJ2-2; CDR3 protein: CASSLGREVTGELFF; CDR3 DNA: TGTGCCAGCAGCTTAGGCAGGGAGGTAACCGGGGAGCTGTTTTTT
clone size: .; V gene: TRBV5-1; D gene: .; J gene: TRBJ2-2; CDR3 protein: CASSTDSMNTGELFF; CDR3 DNA: TGCGCCAGCAGCACGGACAGTATGAACACCGGGGAGCTGTTTTTT
clone size: .; V gene: TRBV29-1; D gene: .; J gene: TRBJ1-2; CDR3 protein: CSVVRDYGYTF; CDR3 DNA: TGCAGCGTTGTCAGGGACTATGGCTACACCTTC